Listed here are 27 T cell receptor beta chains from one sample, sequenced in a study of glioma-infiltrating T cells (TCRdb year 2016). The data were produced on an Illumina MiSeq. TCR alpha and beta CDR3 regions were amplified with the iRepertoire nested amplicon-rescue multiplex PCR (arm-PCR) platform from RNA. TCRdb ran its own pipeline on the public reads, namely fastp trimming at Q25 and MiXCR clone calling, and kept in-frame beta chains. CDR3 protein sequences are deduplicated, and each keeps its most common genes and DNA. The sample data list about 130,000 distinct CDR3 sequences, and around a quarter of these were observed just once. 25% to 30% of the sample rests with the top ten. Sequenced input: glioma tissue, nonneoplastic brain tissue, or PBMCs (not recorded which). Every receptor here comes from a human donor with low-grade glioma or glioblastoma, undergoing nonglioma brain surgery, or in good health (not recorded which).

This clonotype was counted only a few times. The CDR3 DNA is TGCAGTGCTAGGAAGCGGGGGGGGAGCTCCTACGAGCAGTACGTC. Its translation is CSARKRGGSSYEQYV. This chain links TRBV20-1 with TRBJ2-7; 10 bases align to TRBD2. The CDR3 is made up of 15 amino acids. V was clipped by 3 bases and J by 0 bases; unmatched bases: 5. Germline CDR1 is DFQATT and CDR2 is SNEGSKA (reference sequence).

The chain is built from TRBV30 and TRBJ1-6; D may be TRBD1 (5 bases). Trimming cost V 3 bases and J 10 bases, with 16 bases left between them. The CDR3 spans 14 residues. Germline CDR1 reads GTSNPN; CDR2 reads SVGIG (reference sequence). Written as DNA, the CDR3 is TGTGCCTGGAGCCCTAAGTGGGGGAACTCACCCCTCCACTTT. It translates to CAWSPKWGNSPLHF.

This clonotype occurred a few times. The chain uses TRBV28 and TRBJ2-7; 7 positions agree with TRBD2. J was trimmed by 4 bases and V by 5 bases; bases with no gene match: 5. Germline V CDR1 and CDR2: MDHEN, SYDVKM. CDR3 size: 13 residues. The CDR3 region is CASSILGGYEQYV. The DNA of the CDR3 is TGTGCCAGCAGTATCCTGGGGGGGTACGAGCAGTACGTC.

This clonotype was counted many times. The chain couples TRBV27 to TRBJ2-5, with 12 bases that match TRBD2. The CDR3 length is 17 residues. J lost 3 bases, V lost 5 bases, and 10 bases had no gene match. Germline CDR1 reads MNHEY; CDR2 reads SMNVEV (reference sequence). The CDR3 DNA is TGTGCCAGCAGTAGGACTAGCGGGGCCCAAGGGAAAGAGACCCAGTACTTC. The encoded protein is CASSRTSGAQGKETQYF.

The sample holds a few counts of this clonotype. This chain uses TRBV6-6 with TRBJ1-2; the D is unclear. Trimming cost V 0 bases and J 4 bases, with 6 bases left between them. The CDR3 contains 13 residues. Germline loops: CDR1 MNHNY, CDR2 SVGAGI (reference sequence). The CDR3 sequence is CASSYSRSYGYTF. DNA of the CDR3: TGTGCCAGCAGTTACTCGAGAAGCTATGGCTACACCTTC.

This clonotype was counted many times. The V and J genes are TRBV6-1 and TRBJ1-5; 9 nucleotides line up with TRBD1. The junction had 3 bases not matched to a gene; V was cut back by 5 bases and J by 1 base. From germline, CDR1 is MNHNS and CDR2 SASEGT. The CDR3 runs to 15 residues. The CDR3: CASSIGQGSNQPQHF. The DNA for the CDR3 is TGTGCCAGCAGTATTGGACAGGGGAGCAATCAGCCCCAGCATTTT.

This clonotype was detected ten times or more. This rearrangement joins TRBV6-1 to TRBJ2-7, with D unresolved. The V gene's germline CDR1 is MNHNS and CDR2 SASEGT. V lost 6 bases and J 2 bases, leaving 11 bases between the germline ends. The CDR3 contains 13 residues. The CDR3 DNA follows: TGTGCCAGCAGCCACCGGGTCGCCTACGAGCAGTACGTC. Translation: CASSHRVAYEQYV.

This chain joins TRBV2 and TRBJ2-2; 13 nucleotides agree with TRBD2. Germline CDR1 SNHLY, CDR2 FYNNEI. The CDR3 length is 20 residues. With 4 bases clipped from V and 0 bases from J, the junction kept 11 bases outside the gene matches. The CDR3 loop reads CASSVGYGLAGAPNTGELFF. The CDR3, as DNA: TGTGCCAGCAGTGTTGGGTACGGACTAGCGGGGGCCCCGAACACCGGGGAGCTGTTTTTT. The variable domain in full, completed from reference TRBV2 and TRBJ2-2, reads EPEVTQTPSHQVTQMGQEVILRCVPISNHLYFYWYRQILGQKVEFLVSFYNNEISEKSEIFDDQFSVERPDGSNFTLKIRSTKLEDSAMYFCASSVGYGLAGAPNTGELFFGEGSRLTVL.

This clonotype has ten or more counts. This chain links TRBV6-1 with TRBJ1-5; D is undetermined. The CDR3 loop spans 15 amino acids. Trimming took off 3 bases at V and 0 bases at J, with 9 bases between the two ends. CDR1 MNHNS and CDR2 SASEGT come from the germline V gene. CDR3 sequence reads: CASSEPGISNQPQHF. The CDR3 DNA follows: TGTGCCAGCAGTGAGCCCGGGATTAGCAATCAGCCCCAGCATTTT.

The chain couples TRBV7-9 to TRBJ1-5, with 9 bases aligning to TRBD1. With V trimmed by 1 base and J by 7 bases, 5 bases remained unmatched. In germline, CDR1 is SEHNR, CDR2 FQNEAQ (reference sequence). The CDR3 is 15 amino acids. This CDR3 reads CASSLGTGAQQPQHF. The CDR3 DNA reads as TGTGCCAGCAGCTTAGGGACAGGGGCCCAACAGCCCCAGCATTTT.

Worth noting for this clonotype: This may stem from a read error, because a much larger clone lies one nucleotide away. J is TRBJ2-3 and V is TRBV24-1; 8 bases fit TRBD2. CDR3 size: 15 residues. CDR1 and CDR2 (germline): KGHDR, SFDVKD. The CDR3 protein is CAASARGASTDTQYF. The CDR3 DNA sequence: TGTGCCGCCAGTGCGCGGGGGGCCAGCACAGATACGCAGTATTTT.

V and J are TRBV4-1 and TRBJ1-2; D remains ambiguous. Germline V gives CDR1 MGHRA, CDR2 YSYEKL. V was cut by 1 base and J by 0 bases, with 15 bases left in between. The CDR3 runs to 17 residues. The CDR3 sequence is CASSQVPPRRPNYGYTF. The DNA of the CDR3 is TGCGCCAGCAGCCAAGTTCCCCCGAGGAGACCTAACTATGGCTACACCTTC.

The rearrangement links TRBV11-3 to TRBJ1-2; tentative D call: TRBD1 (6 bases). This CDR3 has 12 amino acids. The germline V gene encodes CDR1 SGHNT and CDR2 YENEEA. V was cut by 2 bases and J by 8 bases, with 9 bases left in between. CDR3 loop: CASSLSRGGYTF. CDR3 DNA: TGTGCCAGCAGCTTAAGCAGGGGCGGCTACACCTTC. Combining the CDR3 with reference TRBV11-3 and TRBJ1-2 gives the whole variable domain EAGVVQSPRYKIIEKKQPVAFWCNPISGHNTLYWYLQNLGQGPELLIRYENEEAVDDSQLPKDRFSAERLKGVDSTLKIQPAELGDSAVYLCASSLSRGGYTFGSGTRLTVV.

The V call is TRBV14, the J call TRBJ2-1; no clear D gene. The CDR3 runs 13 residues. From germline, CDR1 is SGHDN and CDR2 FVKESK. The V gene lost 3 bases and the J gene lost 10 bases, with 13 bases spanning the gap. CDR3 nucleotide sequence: TGTGCCAGCAGCCAGTTCAATGGACGGGAGCAGTTCTTC. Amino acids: CASSQFNGREQFF.

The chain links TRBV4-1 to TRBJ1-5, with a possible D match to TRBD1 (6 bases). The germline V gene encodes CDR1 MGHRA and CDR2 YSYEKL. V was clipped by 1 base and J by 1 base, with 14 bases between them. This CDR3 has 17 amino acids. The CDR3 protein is CASSQGPRGTSNQPQHF. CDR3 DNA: TGCGCCAGCAGCCAAGGTCCCAGGGGAACAAGCAATCAGCCCCAGCATTTT.

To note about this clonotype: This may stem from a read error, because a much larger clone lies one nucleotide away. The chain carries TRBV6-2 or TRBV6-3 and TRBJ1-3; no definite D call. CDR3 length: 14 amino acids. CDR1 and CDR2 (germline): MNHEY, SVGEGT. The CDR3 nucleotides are TGTGCCAGTACGAGGACCCAACACGGAAACAACATATATTTT. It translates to CASTRTQHGNNIYF.

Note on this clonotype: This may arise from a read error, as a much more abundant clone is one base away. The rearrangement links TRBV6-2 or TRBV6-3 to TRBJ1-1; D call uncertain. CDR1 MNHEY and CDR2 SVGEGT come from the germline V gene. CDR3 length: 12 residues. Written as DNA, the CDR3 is TGTGCCAGCACCCTGACGTACACTGAAGCTTCCTTT. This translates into CASTLTYTEASF.

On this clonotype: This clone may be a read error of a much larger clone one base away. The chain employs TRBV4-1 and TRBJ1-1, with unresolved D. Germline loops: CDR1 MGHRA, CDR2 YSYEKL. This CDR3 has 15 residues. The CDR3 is CASSQESRMNTESFF. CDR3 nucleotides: TGCGCCAGCAGCCAAGAAAGCCGGATGAACACTGAATCTTTCTTT.

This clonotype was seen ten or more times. The CDR3 here is CASRTPSGGSYNEQFF. In nucleotides, the CDR3 is TGTGCCAGCAGAACCCCTAGCGGGGGCTCCTACAATGAGCAGTTCTTC. V and J are TRBV7-9 and TRBJ2-1, with 10 bases matching TRBD2. Losses at the gene ends were 6 bases for V and 0 bases for J; bases not matched to a gene: 5. Germline V CDR1 and CDR2: SEHNR, FQNEAQ (reference sequence). The CDR3 has 16 amino acids.

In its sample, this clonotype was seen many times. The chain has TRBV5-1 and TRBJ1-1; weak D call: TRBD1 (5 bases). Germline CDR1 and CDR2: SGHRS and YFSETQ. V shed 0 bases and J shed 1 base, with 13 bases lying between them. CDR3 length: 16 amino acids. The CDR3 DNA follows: TGCGCCAGCAGCTTGGCCCAAGTCGGACAGAACACTGAAGCTTTCTTT. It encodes CASSLAQVGQNTEAFF.

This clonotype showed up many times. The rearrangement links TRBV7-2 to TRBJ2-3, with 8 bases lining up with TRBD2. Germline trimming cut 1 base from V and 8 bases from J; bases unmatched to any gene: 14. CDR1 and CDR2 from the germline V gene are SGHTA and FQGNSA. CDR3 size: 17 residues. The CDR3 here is CASSLDPTGGLQRTQYF. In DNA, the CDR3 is TGTGCCAGCAGCTTAGATCCGACGGGGGGGCTCCAGCGTACGCAGTATTTT.

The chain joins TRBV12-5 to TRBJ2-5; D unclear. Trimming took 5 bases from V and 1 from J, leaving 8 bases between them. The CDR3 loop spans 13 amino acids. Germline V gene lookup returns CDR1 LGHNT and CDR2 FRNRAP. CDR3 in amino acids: CASGLSVQETQYF. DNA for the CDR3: TGTGCTAGTGGTCTCTCAGTCCAAGAGACCCAGTACTTC.

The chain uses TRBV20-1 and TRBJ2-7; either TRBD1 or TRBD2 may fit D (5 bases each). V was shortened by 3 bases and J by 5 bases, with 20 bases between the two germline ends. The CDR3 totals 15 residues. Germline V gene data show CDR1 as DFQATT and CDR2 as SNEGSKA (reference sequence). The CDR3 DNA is TGCAGTGCTAGGGTAAGGGGACGGAATCTAAACGAGCAGTACGTC. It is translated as CSARVRGRNLNEQYV.

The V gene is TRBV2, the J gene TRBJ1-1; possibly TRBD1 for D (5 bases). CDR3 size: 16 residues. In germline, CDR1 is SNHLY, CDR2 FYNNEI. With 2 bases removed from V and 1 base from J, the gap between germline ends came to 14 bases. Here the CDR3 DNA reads TGTGCCAGCAGTGAATGGGGGGTCTCGGGGAACACTGAAGCTTTCTTT. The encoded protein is CASSEWGVSGNTEAFF. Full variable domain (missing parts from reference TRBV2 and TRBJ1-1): EPEVTQTPSHQVTQMGQEVILRCVPISNHLYFYWYRQILGQKVEFLVSFYNNEISEKSEIFDDQFSVERPDGSNFTLKIRSTKLEDSAMYFCASSEWGVSGNTEAFFGQGTRLTVV.

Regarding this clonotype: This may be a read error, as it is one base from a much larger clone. The CDR3, as DNA: TGTGCCAGCAGTTACACCGGGGGAACCGAGGCCCAGTACTTC. Amino acid sequence: CASSYTGGTEAQYF. The rearrangement links TRBV6-2 or TRBV6-3 to TRBJ2-5; D is perhaps TRBD2 (6 bases). Trimming took off 2 bases at V and 9 bases at J, with 16 bases between the two ends. CDR3 size: 14 residues. CDR1 is MNHEY, CDR2 SVGEGT, per germline.

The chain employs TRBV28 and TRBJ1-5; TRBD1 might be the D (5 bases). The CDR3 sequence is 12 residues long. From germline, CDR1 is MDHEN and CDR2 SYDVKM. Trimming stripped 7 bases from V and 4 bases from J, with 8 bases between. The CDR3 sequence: CASNRGNQPQHF. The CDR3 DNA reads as TGTGCCAGCAATCGGGGGAATCAGCCCCAGCATTTT.

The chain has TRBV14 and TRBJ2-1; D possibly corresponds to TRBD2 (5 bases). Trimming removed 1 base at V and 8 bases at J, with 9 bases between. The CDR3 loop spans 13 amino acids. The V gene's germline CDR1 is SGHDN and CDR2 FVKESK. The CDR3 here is CASSQGLAYEQFF. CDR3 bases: TGTGCCAGCAGCCAAGGGCTAGCCTATGAGCAGTTCTTC.